This T cell receptor beta chain was obtained from a study of cytomegalovirus exposure and HLA in healthy donors. In the PCR, 60 Vbeta and 13 Jbeta primers were used. This table comes from immunoSEQ multiplex PCR, and its TCRdb copy is limited to in-frame clones, with some not included. The sample gives about 200,000 clones, around 87% of which show up once; around 1.4% is in the top ten. This clone was detected only a few times. Specimen: PBMCs. This sequence was found in a man aged 25-45 years in good health and CMV-seronegative.

The CDR3 bases are TGTGCCAGTAGCTCCGGCTACGAGCAGTACTTC. It is translated as CASSSGYEQYF. The rearrangement links TRBV19 to TRBJ2-7; D is unresolved. The CDR3 contains 11 residues. V was trimmed by 6 bases and J by 3 bases, leaving 6 bases between them. Germline V gives CDR1 LNHDA, CDR2 SQIVND (reference sequence).